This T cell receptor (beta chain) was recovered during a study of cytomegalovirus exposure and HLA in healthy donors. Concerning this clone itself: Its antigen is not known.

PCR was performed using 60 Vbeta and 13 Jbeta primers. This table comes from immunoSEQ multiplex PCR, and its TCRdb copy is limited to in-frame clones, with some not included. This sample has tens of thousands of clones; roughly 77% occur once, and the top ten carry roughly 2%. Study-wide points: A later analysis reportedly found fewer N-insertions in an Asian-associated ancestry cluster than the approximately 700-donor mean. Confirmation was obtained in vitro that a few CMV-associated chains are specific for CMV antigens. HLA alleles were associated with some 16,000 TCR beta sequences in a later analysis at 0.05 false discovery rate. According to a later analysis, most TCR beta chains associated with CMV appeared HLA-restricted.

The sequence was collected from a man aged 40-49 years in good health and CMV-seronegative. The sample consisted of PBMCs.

The CDR3 DNA reads as TGTGCCGGGACGACTAGCGGGAGGTTTTACGAGCAGTACTTC. Its protein product is CAGTTSGRFYEQYF. The chain combines TRBV30 with TRBJ2-5; TRBD2 matches at 13 bases. TRBJ2-7 explains the end of the DNA better; the J call may be wrong. Looked up from germline, CDR1 is GTSNPN and CDR2 is SVGIG (reference sequence). The length of the CDR3 is 14 residues.